The present TCR beta chain was sequenced within a study of blood T cell repertoires in COVID-19 (dated by TCRdb to 2020 to 2022). For the wider study: Collaborator samples came from the United States, Italy and Spain and covered acute and convalescent phases of COVID-19. The prospective study material was composed of cDNA or gDNA derived from T cells, B-cell-depleted T cells, or PBMCs. Deeply sampled blood TCRbeta repertoires from subjects exposed to, actively infected with, or recovered from COVID-19 were included in the dataset. The repertoires were released in a freely available public database intended as a resource for research on the immune response to SARS-CoV-2. Samples came from the ongoing ImmuneRACE study (first 160 participants) plus 1,254 subjects from 6 global collaborators. Sample metadata almost always included a de-identified subject ID, COVID-19 status, age in years and sex. Where HLA class I and class II types were available, the types were taken from metadata supplied by the sample provider, not from assay-based typing.

V and J lose 6 bases and 4 bases, and a span of 19 bases separates them. According to the germline V gene, CDR1 reads SGHTS and CDR2 reads YDEGEE. The CDR3 spans 15 residues, from the cysteine through the phenylalanine. The DNA shown is the 45-base CDR3, in frame from base 1. Each collaborating institution followed its own protocols to collect whole blood in K2EDTA tubes. For TCRbeta analysis, collaborators shipped samples in one of three forms: frozen whole blood, isolated PBMCs, or DNA extracted from either of those sample types. TCRbeta CDR3 regions were amplified from genomic DNA using the immunoSEQ Assay, a bias-controlled multiplex PCR. Concerning the study's data processing: The number of nucleated cells in each sample was estimated from the amplification of reference gene primers within the assay. To quantify the absolute abundance of each unique TCRbeta CDR3 rearrangement, sequence reads were collapsed and filtered. For each sample, productive Simpson clonality was calculated as the square root of Simpson's diversity index over productive rearrangements. The table comes from immuneACCESS by way of TCRdb, which keeps in-frame sequences with V and J called. Part of the clones is missing from these tables; in studies checked, under half for an unresolved V gene and the rest for unknown reasons. That table is the source of V, J and clone size, and D and trimming were worked out from the DNA. Within this sample are roughly 100,000 clones, with roughly 90% of them counted one time only. Of the sample, approximately 3.6% falls within the top ten clones.

Beyond this particular receptor, the publication reports: Clinical and demographic metadata were provided uncurated, with the amount varying by source and participant.

With regard to this clone: Its antigen is currently not known. No base-level quality is on record; no much larger clone is a single base apart.

The rearrangement joined TRBV5-8 to TRBJ2-5, and TRBD2 may be the D gene, going by 7 matching bases. What was sequenced was peripheral blood. The clonotype comes from a woman in her sixties with acute or convalescent COVID-19. The DNA sequence reads TGTGCCAGCAACGGGGGAGGGACACTACCAGAGACCCAGTACTTC. This codes for CASNGGGTLPETQYF.